The rows below give T cell receptor beta chains drawn from one sample of a study of T cells after yellow fever vaccination. Via MiXCR, TCRdb re-called the 5' RACE reads, giving one row per CDR3 protein. Of 300,000 to 400,000 distinct CDR3 sequences in the sample, 6.2% were seen once. The material was PBMCs, obtained 5 days after the yellow fever booster vaccination. The receptors come from a man aged 25 to 40 who received the YFV17D yellow fever vaccine. The CDR3 runs from the conserved cysteine through the conserved F or W. A D gene is named only where the DNA matches it firmly. For some rows the clone size is stated as once, few or many, or as a class when expanded; others skip it.

CDR3: CASSSMGGNEQFF; DNA: TGTGCCAGCAGCTCGATGGGTGGAAATGAGCAGTTCTTC; J: TRBJ2-1; D: .; V: TRBV7-2; size: .
CDR3: CASSFAEAPTGELFF; DNA: TGTGCCAGCAGTTTCGCTGAAGCCCCCACCGGGGAGCTGTTTTTT; J: TRBJ2-2; D: .; V: TRBV12-3/TRBV12-4; size: many
CDR3: CASCQQMRRTDTQYF; DNA: TGCGCCAGCTGTCAACAGATGCGCCGCACAGATACGCAGTATTTT; J: TRBJ2-3; D: .; V: TRBV23-1; size: .
CDR3: CSAGRRGGYEQYF; DNA: TGCAGTGCTGGAAGGAGGGGCGGGTACGAGCAGTACTTC; J: TRBJ2-7; D: .; V: TRBV20-1; size: few
CDR3: CASSFDRASETQYF; DNA: TGTGCCAGCAGCTTTGACAGGGCGTCAGAGACCCAGTACTTC; J: TRBJ2-5; D: TRBD1; V: TRBV7-2; size: .
CDR3: CASGRGPAGNQPQHF; DNA: TGTGCCAGCGGCAGGGGACCGGCGGGCAATCAGCCCCAGCATTTT; J: TRBJ1-5; D: .; V: TRBV12-3/TRBV12-4; size: few
CDR3: CASSWERSGSHNEQFF; DNA: TGTGCCAGTAGCTGGGAACGGAGCGGGTCCCACAATGAGCAGTTCTTC; J: TRBJ2-1; D: .; V: TRBV19; size: .
CDR3: CASSLAARAYEQYF; DNA: TGTGCCAGCAGTTTAGCAGCTAGGGCTTACGAGCAGTACTTC; J: TRBJ2-7; D: .; V: TRBV12-3/TRBV12-4; size: few
CDR3: CASSFYREKNTEAFF; DNA: TGCGCCAGCAGCTTTTACAGGGAGAAGAACACTGAAGCTTTCTTT; J: TRBJ1-1; D: .; V: TRBV5-1; size: many
CDR3: CASSPQGRNTEAFF; DNA: TGCGCCAGCAGCCCACAGGGACGGAACACTGAAGCTTTCTTT; J: TRBJ1-1; D: .; V: TRBV5-1; size: many
CDR3: CASSHTGKQGEQYF; DNA: TGTGCCAGCAGCCATACAGGGAAACAGGGCGAGCAGTACTTC; J: TRBJ2-7; D: .; V: TRBV3-1; size: .
CDR3: CATSDRRLRSYNEQFF; DNA: TGTGCCACCAGTGACCGCCGACTACGCTCCTACAATGAGCAGTTCTTC; J: TRBJ2-1; D: .; V: TRBV24-1; size: few
CDR3: CASSSRGSSTDTQYF; DNA: TGTGCCAGCAGCTCGAGGGGGTCTAGCACAGATACGCAGTATTTT; J: TRBJ2-3; D: .; V: TRBV7-9; size: few
CDR3: CATISSGLQSPHNEQFF; DNA: TGTGCCACCATAAGCTCGGGACTCCAAAGCCCACACAATGAGCAGTTCTTC; J: TRBJ2-1; D: .; V: TRBV24-1; size: .
CDR3: CSARAPGGNEKLFF; DNA: TGCAGTGCTAGGGCACCAGGGGGAAATGAAAAACTGTTTTTT; J: TRBJ1-4; D: TRBD1; V: TRBV20-1; size: .
CDR3: CASSLGWNTGELFF; DNA: TGTGCCAGCAGTTTAGGCTGGAACACCGGGGAGCTGTTTTTT; J: TRBJ2-2; D: .; V: TRBV27; size: .
CDR3: CASKRQGAHNEQFF; DNA: TGTGCCAGCAAGCGACAGGGTGCACACAATGAGCAGTTCTTC; J: TRBJ2-1; D: TRBD1; V: TRBV6-2/TRBV6-3; size: many
CDR3: CASRGLAKNIQYF; DNA: TGTGCCAGCAGAGGCCTAGCCAAAAACATTCAGTACTTC; J: TRBJ2-4; D: .; V: TRBV6-2/TRBV6-3; size: .
CDR3: CSALGGGPDNEQFF; DNA: TGCAGTGCTCTCGGCGGGGGCCCTGACAATGAGCAGTTCTTC; J: TRBJ2-1; D: .; V: TRBV20-1; size: .
CDR3: CAISDSGGEAYEQYF; DNA: TGTGCCATCAGTGACAGTGGGGGGGAGGCCTACGAGCAGTACTTC; J: TRBJ2-7; D: TRBD2; V: TRBV10-3; size: .
CDR3: CASSEGQYTGELFF; DNA: TGTGCCAGCAGCGAGGGACAGTACACCGGGGAGCTGTTTTTT; J: TRBJ2-2; D: TRBD1; V: TRBV7-6; size: many
CDR3: CASSYTLVSDEQYF; DNA: TGTGCCAGCAGTTACACGTTGGTGTCTGACGAGCAGTACTTC; J: TRBJ2-7; D: .; V: TRBV6-2/TRBV6-3; size: .
CDR3: CSATVSGTPYF; DNA: TGCAGTGCTACAGTTAGCGGGACACCTTACTTC; J: TRBJ2-7; D: TRBD2; V: TRBV20-1; size: many
CDR3: CASSRGRPSSYNEQFF; DNA: TGTGCCAGCAGTAGGGGACGGCCAAGCTCCTACAATGAGCAGTTCTTC; J: TRBJ2-1; D: .; V: TRBV5-4; size: .
CDR3: CASRLGGTGANVLTF; DNA: TGTGCCAGCAGATTAGGGGGCACTGGGGCCAACGTCCTGACTTTC; J: TRBJ2-6; D: TRBD1; V: TRBV6-5; size: .
CDR3: CASSQEGLLSYEQFF; DNA: TGTGCCAGCAGCCAAGAGGGACTCCTATCCTATGAGCAGTTCTTC; J: TRBJ2-1; D: .; V: TRBV4-2; size: many
CDR3: CASSGLQGGNTEAFF; DNA: TGTGCCAGCAGTGGCCTTCAGGGGGGCAACACTGAAGCTTTCTTT; J: TRBJ1-1; D: TRBD1; V: TRBV27; size: .
CDR3: CASSLAGVRLYEQYF; DNA: TGTGCCAGCAGTTTAGCGGGAGTTAGGCTTTACGAGCAGTACTTC; J: TRBJ2-7; D: TRBD2; V: TRBV28; size: .
CDR3: CASRWFRAPYEQYF; DNA: TGTGCCAGCAGGTGGTTTCGAGCACCCTACGAGCAGTACTTC; J: TRBJ2-7; D: .; V: TRBV28; size: many
CDR3: CASSAVVEVEKLFF; DNA: TGTGCCAGCAGCGCCGTCGTTGAGGTTGAAAAACTGTTTTTT; J: TRBJ1-4; D: .; V: TRBV7-9; size: many
CDR3: CSVQGRAYNEQFF; DNA: TGCAGCGTCCAGGGCAGGGCTTACAATGAGCAGTTCTTC; J: TRBJ2-1; D: .; V: TRBV29-1; size: .
CDR3: CSARQGGSEQFF; DNA: TGCAGTGCTAGACAGGGGGGGAGTGAGCAGTTCTTC; J: TRBJ2-1; D: .; V: TRBV20-1; size: .
CDR3: CSASETGGSGYTF; DNA: TGCAGTGCAAGCGAGACAGGCGGTAGTGGCTACACCTTC; J: TRBJ1-2; D: .; V: TRBV20-1; size: .
CDR3: CASSPQDTYEQYF; DNA: TGTGCCAGCTCACCGCAGGACACCTACGAGCAGTACTTC; J: TRBJ2-7; D: .; V: TRBV18; size: many
CDR3: CASRGLGNIQYF; DNA: TGCGCCAGCAGAGGACTAGGAAACATTCAGTACTTC; J: TRBJ2-4; D: TRBD2; V: TRBV5-1; size: many
CDR3: CAWKASGGSYNEQFF; DNA: TGTGCCTGGAAGGCTAGCGGAGGCTCCTACAATGAGCAGTTCTTC; J: TRBJ2-1; D: TRBD2; V: TRBV30; size: few
CDR3: CASSLLASGANVLTF; DNA: TGTGCCAGCAGCTTGTTAGCGTCTGGGGCCAACGTCCTGACTTTC; J: TRBJ2-6; D: .; V: TRBV5-1; size: many
CDR3: CASRRTGPPTDTQYF; DNA: TGTGCCAGCAGGAGGACAGGGCCTCCCACAGATACGCAGTATTTT; J: TRBJ2-3; D: TRBD1; V: TRBV11-2; size: few
CDR3: CSAYRDPGSPLHF; DNA: TGCAGTGCCTACCGGGACCCGGGGTCTCCCCTCCACTTT; J: TRBJ1-6; D: .; V: TRBV20-1; size: many
CDR3: CASSLVVSGSGRGNEQFF; DNA: TGTGCCAGCAGCTTAGTCGTAAGCGGGAGCGGGAGAGGGAATGAGCAGTTCTTC; J: TRBJ2-1; D: TRBD2; V: TRBV7-8; size: .
CDR3: CASSLQGALQETQYF; DNA: TGTGCCAGCAGTTTACAGGGGGCTTTACAAGAGACCCAGTACTTC; J: TRBJ2-5; D: TRBD1; V: TRBV27; size: .
CDR3: CSVDFRLAGYEQYF; DNA: TGCAGCGTTGATTTCCGACTAGCGGGTTACGAGCAGTACTTC; J: TRBJ2-7; D: TRBD2; V: TRBV29-1; size: few
CDR3: CASSPFRSNQPQHF; DNA: TGTGCCAGCAGCCCCTTTAGGTCCAATCAGCCCCAGCATTTT; J: TRBJ1-5; D: .; V: TRBV5-5; size: few
CDR3: CASSLIGPSHNEQFF; DNA: TGTGCCAGCAGCTTAATTGGTCCTAGCCACAATGAGCAGTTCTTC; J: TRBJ2-1; D: .; V: TRBV7-9; size: .
CDR3: CASSTRGAGELFF; DNA: TGTGCCAGCAGTACCCGGGGGGCCGGGGAGCTGTTTTTT; J: TRBJ2-2; D: TRBD2; V: TRBV25-1; size: .
CDR3: CSVASGRFTGELFF; DNA: TGCAGCGTTGCTAGCGGGAGGTTCACCGGGGAGCTGTTTTTT; J: TRBJ2-2; D: TRBD2; V: TRBV29-1; size: few
CDR3: CATSRPLGLGGQGSTDTQYF; DNA: TGTGCCACCAGCAGGCCTCTGGGGTTAGGCGGACAAGGGAGCACAGATACGCAGTATTTT; J: TRBJ2-3; D: .; V: TRBV15; size: few
CDR3: CASSSGLAGLTGELFF; DNA: TGTGCCAGCAGTTCCGGACTAGCGGGATTAACCGGGGAGCTGTTTTTT; J: TRBJ2-2; D: TRBD2; V: TRBV6-2/TRBV6-3; size: .
CDR3: CASSSDPYNEQFF; DNA: TGTGCCAGCAGCTCGGACCCCTACAATGAGCAGTTCTTC; J: TRBJ2-1; D: .; V: TRBV7-2; size: few
CDR3: CAVQKRGSYEQYF; DNA: TGTGCCGTCCAAAAACGCGGCTCCTACGAGCAGTACTTC; J: TRBJ2-7; D: .; V: TRBV27; size: .
CDR3: CAISEEVNTEAFF; DNA: TGTGCCATCAGTGAGGAAGTGAACACTGAAGCTTTCTTT; J: TRBJ1-1; D: .; V: TRBV10-3; size: .
CDR3: CASSYLVMGGELFF; DNA: TGTGCCAGCAGCTACCTGGTAATGGGGGGCGAACTGTTTTTT; J: TRBJ1-4; D: .; V: TRBV7-2; size: .